Listed below are T cell receptor beta chains from one sample, sequenced in a study of post-analysis software for immune sequencing data. TCRdb called the PCR reads again in MiXCR, with one record for every CDR3 protein. Of hundreds of thousands of distinct CDR3 sequences listed, about 53% were seen once; the top ten hold 4.6%. Sequencing was performed on blood. These TCRs come from a girl aged 5 to 17 with multiple sclerosis. CDR3s include the opening cysteine and the closing phenylalanine or tryptophan. The D gene is left open where the match is weak. Part of the rows lack a size; the others show once, few, many or a class for expanded clones.

j_call d_call v_call clone_size cdr3_aa cdr3_nt
TRBJ2-3 NA TRBV5-1 NA CASSLVTPRRSDTQYF TGCGCCAGCAGCTTGGTGACCCCCAGGCGGTCAGATACGCAGTATTTT
TRBJ2-6 NA TRBV29-1 few CSVAPGSGANVLTF TGCAGCGTGGCTCCGGGCTCTGGGGCCAACGTCCTGACTTTC
TRBJ2-7 TRBD2 TRBV15 NA CATSLVAGEYEQYF TGTGCCACCAGCTTAGTAGCGGGAGAGTACGAGCAGTACTTC
TRBJ2-7 TRBD2 TRBV28 NA CASRGRLAGGPGYEQYF TGTGCCAGCAGGGGAAGACTAGCGGGAGGGCCAGGATACGAGCAGTACTTC
TRBJ2-1 TRBD1 TRBV2 NA CASSVKGAIYNEQFF TGTGCCAGCAGTGTGAAGGGGGCTATCTACAATGAGCAGTTCTTC
TRBJ1-1 TRBD1 TRBV12-3/TRBV12-4 few CASSLGGTGGTEAFF TGTGCCAGCAGTTTAGGCGGGACAGGGGGGACTGAAGCTTTCTTT
TRBJ2-1 TRBD1 TRBV9 NA CASSAWAGTGNPDEQFF TGTGCCAGCAGCGCGTGGGCCGGGACAGGGAATCCGGATGAGCAGTTCTTC
TRBJ2-3 NA TRBV20-1 NA CSAKGAPAHSTQYF TGCAGTGCCAAAGGGGCTCCCGCCCATAGTACGCAGTATTTT
TRBJ2-7 TRBD1 TRBV2 NA CASSHDSWTGAYEQYF TGTGCCAGCAGCCACGATAGTTGGACAGGGGCCTACGAGCAGTACTTC
TRBJ2-7 TRBD2 TRBV5-5 few CASSLTGLARFYEQYF TGTGCCAGCAGCTTAACTGGACTAGCGAGATTCTACGAGCAGTACTTC
TRBJ2-1 NA TRBV28 NA CASRQPTVHEQFF TGTGCCAGCAGACAACCCACAGTCCATGAGCAGTTCTTC
TRBJ2-1 NA TRBV12-3/TRBV12-4 NA CASSRLNEQFF TGTGCCAGCAGTCGCCTTAATGAGCAGTTCTTC
TRBJ1-5 NA TRBV10-3 NA CAISDALHGPQHF TGTGCCATCAGTGATGCCCTACACGGACCCCAGCATTTT
TRBJ2-7 NA TRBV6-5 NA CASGTKNEQYF TGTGCCAGCGGAACTAAAAACGAGCAGTACTTC
TRBJ2-1 NA TRBV5-1 few CASRLGGIYNEQFF TGCGCCAGCAGGTTAGGAGGGATTTACAATGAGCAGTTCTTC
TRBJ1-6 TRBD1 TRBV5-1 once CASSLGQGWSSPLHF TGCGCCAGCAGCTTGGGACAGGGTTGGAGCTCACCCCTCCACTTT
TRBJ2-7 NA TRBV29-1 few CSVYADRSYEQYF TGCAGCGTTTATGCCGACAGGTCATACGAGCAGTACTTC
TRBJ2-7 TRBD2 TRBV20-1 NA CSASTGLAGIYEQYF TGCAGTGCTAGCACGGGACTAGCGGGGATCTACGAGCAGTACTTC
TRBJ2-4 NA TRBV5-1 few CASSFPSLEQYF TGCGCCAGCAGCTTCCCCTCCCTGGAGCAGTACTTC
TRBJ2-3 TRBD2 TRBV20-1 few CSARSTSGDTDTQYF TGCAGTGCTAGATCGACTAGCGGGGACACAGATACGCAGTATTTT
TRBJ2-5 NA TRBV20-1 few CSARKASQETQYF TGCAGTGCTAGAAAAGCCTCCCAAGAGACCCAGTACTTC
TRBJ1-1 NA TRBV19 NA CASSFLTVNTEAFF TGTGCCAGTAGTTTTCTGACAGTGAACACTGAAGCTTTCTTT
TRBJ1-2 NA TRBV3-1 NA CASSQKGNYGYTF TGTGCCAGCAGCCAAAAGGGAAACTATGGCTACACCTTC
TRBJ2-2 NA TRBV20-1 NA CSARDGSNTGELFF TGCAGTGCTAGGGACGGGTCTAACACCGGGGAGCTGTTTTTT
TRBJ1-1 TRBD1 TRBV12-3/TRBV12-4 few CASRTRDSEAFF TGTGCCAGCAGAACCCGGGACAGTGAAGCTTTCTTT
TRBJ2-1 TRBD2 TRBV7-3 NA CASSSSGGMDEQFF TGTGCCAGCAGCTCTAGCGGGGGGATGGATGAGCAGTTCTTC
TRBJ2-3 TRBD2 TRBV10-3 NA CAISEFGLAAPSISTDTQYF TGTGCCATCAGTGAGTTTGGACTAGCGGCCCCCTCCATAAGCACAGATACGCAGTATTTT
TRBJ2-6 NA TRBV3-1 few CASSQAGFGANVLTF TGTGCCAGCAGCCAAGCGGGCTTTGGGGCCAACGTCCTGACTTTC
TRBJ2-1 TRBD2 TRBV2 NA CASSEVSSGYNEQFF TGTGCCAGCAGTGAAGTTTCTAGCGGATACAATGAGCAGTTCTTC
TRBJ2-3 NA TRBV5-6 NA CACSFWTVYAVADTQYF TGTGCCTGCAGCTTTTGGACCGTCTACGCCGTAGCAGATACGCAGTATTTT
TRBJ2-5 NA TRBV20-1 few CSAGDLEFPGETQYF TGCAGTGCTGGAGATCTAGAATTCCCAGGAGAGACCCAGTACTTC
TRBJ2-7 TRBD2 TRBV29-1 many CSVGTSEAYEQYF TGCAGCGTGGGGACTAGCGAAGCCTACGAGCAGTACTTC
TRBJ1-1 TRBD1 TRBV6-4 few CASSGPRDRGNTEAFF TGTGCCAGCAGTGGGCCCCGGGACAGGGGCAACACTGAAGCTTTCTTT
TRBJ2-3 NA TRBV6-6 many CASSTPADTQYF TGTGCCAGCAGCACCCCAGCGGATACGCAGTATTTT
TRBJ1-5 TRBD1 TRBV20-1 few CSARDYDRAGQPQHF TGCAGTGCTAGAGATTACGACAGGGCTGGTCAGCCCCAGCATTTT
TRBJ2-5 NA TRBV12-3/TRBV12-4 NA CASSLAQYQETQYF TGTGCCAGCAGTTTAGCCCAGTACCAAGAGACCCAGTACTTC
TRBJ2-1 NA TRBV25-1 once CASSELVGPNEQFF TGTGCCAGCAGTGAATTGGTAGGGCCCAATGAGCAGTTCTTC
TRBJ2-1 TRBD2 TRBV3-1 NA CASSQDTKTSGYSSYNEQFF TGTGCCAGCAGCCAAGATACGAAGACTAGCGGGTATAGCTCCTACAATGAGCAGTTCTTC
TRBJ2-7 TRBD1 TRBV27 few CASSWTGLNEQYF TGTGCCAGCAGTTGGACAGGGTTGAACGAGCAGTACTTC
TRBJ2-2 NA TRBV7-3 once CASSLNVGANTGELFF TGTGCCAGCAGCTTAAATGTGGGGGCAAACACCGGGGAGCTGTTTTTT
TRBJ2-7 NA TRBV7-2 many CASSLTGPYEQYF TGTGCCAGCAGCTTAACAGGCCCCTACGAGCAGTACTTC
TRBJ2-4 TRBD2 TRBV15 few CATSGRLAGMSDKTYF TGTGCCACCAGCGGCAGACTAGCGGGTATGTCGGACAAAACGTACTTC
TRBJ1-4 TRBD1 TRBV12-3/TRBV12-4 NA CASSVAGTAGPSTNEKLFF TGTGCCAGCAGTGTCGCCGGGACAGCGGGACCTTCAACTAATGAAAAACTGTTTTTT
TRBJ2-7 NA TRBV15 NA CATSPWGGETSSYEQYF TGTGCCACCAGCCCTTGGGGAGGTGAGACTAGCTCCTACGAGCAGTACTTC
TRBJ1-2 NA TRBV21-1 NA CASSKGQGSTYGYTF TGTGCCAGCAGCAAAGGGCAGGGCTCGACCTATGGCTACACCTTC
TRBJ2-7 NA TRBV29-1 NA CSVGARQGFYEQYF TGCAGCGTTGGGGCACGACAAGGGTTCTACGAGCAGTACTTC